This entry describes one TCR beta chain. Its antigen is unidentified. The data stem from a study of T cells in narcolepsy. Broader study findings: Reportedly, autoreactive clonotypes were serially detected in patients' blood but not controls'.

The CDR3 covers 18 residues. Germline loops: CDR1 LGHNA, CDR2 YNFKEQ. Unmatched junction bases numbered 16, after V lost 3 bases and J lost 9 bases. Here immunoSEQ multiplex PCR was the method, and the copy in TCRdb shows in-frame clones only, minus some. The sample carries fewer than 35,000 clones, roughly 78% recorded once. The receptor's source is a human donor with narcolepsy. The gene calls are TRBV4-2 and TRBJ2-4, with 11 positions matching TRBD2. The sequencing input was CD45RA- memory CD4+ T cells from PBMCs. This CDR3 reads CASSHTPGLAADRGIQYF. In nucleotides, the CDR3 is TGTGCCAGCAGCCACACCCCGGGACTAGCGGCAGACCGGGGCATTCAGTACTTC.